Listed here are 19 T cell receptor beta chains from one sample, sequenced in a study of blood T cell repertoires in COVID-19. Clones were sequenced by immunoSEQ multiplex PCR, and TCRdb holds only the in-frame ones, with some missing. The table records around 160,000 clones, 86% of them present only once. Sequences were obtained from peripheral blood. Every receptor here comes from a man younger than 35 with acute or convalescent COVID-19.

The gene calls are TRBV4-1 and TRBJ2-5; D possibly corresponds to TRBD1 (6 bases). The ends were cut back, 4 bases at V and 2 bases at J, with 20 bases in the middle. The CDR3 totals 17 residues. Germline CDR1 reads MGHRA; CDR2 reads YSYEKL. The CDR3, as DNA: TGCGCCAGCAGCCCCCTAGGACAGTATTCAAGGCAAGAGACCCAGTACTTC. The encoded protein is CASSPLGQYSRQETQYF.

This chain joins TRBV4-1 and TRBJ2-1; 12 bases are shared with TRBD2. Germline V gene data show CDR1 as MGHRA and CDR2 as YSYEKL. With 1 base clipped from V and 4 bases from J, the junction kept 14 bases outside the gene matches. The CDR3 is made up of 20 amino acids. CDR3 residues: CASSQGGLAGQRRNYNEQFF. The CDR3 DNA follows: TGCGCCAGCAGCCAAGGAGGACTAGCGGGGCAGAGGCGCAATTACAATGAGCAGTTCTTC.

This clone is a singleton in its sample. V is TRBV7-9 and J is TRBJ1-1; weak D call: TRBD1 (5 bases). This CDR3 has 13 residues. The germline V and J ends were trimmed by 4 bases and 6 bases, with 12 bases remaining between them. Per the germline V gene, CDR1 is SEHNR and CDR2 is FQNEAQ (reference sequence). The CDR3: CASSYDSLSEAFF. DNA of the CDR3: TGTGCCAGCAGCTACGACAGTCTTTCTGAAGCTTTCTTT.

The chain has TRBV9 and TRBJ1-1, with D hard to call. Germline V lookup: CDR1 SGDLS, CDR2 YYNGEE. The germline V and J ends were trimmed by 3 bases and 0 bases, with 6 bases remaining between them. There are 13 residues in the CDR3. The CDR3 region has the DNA TGTGCCAGCAGCGACGGTATGAACACTGAAGCTTTCTTT. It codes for CASSDGMNTEAFF.

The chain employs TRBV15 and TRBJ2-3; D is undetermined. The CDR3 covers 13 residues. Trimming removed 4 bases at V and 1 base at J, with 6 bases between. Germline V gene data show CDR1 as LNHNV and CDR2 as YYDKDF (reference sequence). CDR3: CATSMQGTDTQYF. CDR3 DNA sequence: TGTGCCACCAGCATGCAGGGCACAGATACGCAGTATTTT.

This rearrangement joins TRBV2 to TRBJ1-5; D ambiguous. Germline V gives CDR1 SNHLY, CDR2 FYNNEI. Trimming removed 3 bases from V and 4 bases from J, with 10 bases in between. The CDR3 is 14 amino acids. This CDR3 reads CASSDVTPNQPQHF. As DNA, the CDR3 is TGTGCCAGCAGTGATGTGACACCGAATCAGCCCCAGCATTTT.

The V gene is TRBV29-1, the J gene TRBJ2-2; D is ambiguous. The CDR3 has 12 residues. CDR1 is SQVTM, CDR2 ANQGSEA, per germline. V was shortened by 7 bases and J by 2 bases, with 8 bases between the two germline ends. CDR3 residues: CSGLLNTGELFF. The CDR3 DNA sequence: TGCAGCGGGCTCCTTAACACCGGGGAGCTGTTTTTT.

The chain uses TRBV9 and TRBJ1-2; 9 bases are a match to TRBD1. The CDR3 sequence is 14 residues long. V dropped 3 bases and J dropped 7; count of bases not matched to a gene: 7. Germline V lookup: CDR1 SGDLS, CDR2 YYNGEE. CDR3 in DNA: TGTGCCAGCAGCGCCCTAACAGGGGGCCCTGGCTACACCTTC. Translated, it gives CASSALTGGPGYTF.

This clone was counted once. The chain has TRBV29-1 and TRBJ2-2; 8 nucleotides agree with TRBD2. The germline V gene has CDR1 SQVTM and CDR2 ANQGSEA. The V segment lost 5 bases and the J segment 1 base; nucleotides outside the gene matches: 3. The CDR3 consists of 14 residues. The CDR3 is CSVNAGGNTGELFF. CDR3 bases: TGCAGCGTTAACGCGGGGGGGAACACCGGGGAGCTGTTTTTT.

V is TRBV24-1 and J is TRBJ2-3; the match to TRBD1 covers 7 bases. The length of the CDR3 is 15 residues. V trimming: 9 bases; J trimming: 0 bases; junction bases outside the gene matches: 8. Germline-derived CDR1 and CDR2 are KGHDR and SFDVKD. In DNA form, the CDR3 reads TGTGCCACCTCACTTGGGGACAGTAGCACAGATACGCAGTATTTT. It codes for CATSLGDSSTDTQYF.

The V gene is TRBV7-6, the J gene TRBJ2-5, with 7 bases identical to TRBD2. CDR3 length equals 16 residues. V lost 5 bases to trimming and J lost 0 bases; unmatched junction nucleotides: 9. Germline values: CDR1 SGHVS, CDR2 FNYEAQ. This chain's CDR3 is CASSNGGRANQETQYF. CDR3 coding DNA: TGTGCCAGCAGCAACGGGGGGAGGGCAAACCAAGAGACCCAGTACTTC.

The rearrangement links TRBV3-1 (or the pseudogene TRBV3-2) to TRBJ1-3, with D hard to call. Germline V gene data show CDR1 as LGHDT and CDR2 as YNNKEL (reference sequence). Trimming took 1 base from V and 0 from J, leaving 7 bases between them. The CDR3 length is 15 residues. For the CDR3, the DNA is TGTGCCAGCAGCCAAGGACAAAGCTCTGGAAACACCATATATTTT. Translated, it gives CASSQGQSSGNTIYF.

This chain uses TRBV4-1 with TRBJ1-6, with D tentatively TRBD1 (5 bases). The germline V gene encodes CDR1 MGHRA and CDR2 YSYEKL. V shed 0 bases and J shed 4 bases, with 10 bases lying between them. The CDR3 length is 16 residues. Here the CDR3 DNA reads TGCGCCAGCAGCCAAGATTTGAGACAGTATAATTCACCCCTCCACTTT. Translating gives CASSQDLRQYNSPLHF.

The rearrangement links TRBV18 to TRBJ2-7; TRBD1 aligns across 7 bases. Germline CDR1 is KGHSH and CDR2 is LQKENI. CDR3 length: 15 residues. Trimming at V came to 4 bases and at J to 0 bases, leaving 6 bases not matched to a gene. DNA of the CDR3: TGTGCCAGCTCACTCGCCGGGACAGACTCCTACGAGCAGTACTTC. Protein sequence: CASSLAGTDSYEQYF. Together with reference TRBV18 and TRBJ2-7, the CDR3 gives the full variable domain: NAGVMQNPRHLVRRRGQEARLRCSPMKGHSHVYWYRQLPEEGLKFMVYLQKENIIDESGMPKERFSAEFPKEGPSILRIQQVVRGDSAAYFCASSLAGTDSYEQYFGPGTRLTVT.

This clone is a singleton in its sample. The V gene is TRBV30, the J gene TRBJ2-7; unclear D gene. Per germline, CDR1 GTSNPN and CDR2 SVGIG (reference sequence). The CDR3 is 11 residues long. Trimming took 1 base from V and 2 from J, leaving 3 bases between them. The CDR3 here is CAWSGPYEQYF. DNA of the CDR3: TGTGCCTGGAGTGGGCCCTACGAGCAGTACTTC. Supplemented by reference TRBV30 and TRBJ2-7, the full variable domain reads SQTIHQWPATLVQPVGSPLSLECTVEGTSNPNLYWYRQAAGRGLQLLFYSVGIGQISSEVPQNLSASRPQDRQFILSSKKLLLSDSGFYLCAWSGPYEQYFGPGTRLTVT.

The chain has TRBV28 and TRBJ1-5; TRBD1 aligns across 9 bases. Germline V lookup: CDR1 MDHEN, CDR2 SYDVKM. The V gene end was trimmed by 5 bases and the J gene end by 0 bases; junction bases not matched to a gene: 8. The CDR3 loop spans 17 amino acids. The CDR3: CASSVPGTGYSNQPQHF. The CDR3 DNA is TGTGCCAGCAGTGTCCCCGGGACAGGGTATAGCAATCAGCCCCAGCATTTT.

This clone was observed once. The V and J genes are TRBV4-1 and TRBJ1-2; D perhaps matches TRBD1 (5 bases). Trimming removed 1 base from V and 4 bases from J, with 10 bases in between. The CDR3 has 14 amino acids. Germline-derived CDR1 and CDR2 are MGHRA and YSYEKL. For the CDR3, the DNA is TGCGCCAGCAGCCAAGCAACAGGATCCTATGGCTACACCTTC. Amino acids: CASSQATGSYGYTF.

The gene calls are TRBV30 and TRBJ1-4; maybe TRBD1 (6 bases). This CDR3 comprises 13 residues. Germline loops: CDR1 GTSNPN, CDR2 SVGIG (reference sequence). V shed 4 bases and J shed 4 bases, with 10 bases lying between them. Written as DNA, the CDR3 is TGTGCCTGGAACAGGGAGAGTAATGAAAAACTGTTTTTT. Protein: CAWNRESNEKLFF.

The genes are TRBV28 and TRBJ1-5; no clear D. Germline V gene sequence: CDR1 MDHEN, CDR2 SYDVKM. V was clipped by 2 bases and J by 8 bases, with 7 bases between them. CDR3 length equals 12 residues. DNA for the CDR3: TGTGCCAGCAGTTTAAGCCCTGAGCCCCAGCATTTT. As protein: CASSLSPEPQHF.